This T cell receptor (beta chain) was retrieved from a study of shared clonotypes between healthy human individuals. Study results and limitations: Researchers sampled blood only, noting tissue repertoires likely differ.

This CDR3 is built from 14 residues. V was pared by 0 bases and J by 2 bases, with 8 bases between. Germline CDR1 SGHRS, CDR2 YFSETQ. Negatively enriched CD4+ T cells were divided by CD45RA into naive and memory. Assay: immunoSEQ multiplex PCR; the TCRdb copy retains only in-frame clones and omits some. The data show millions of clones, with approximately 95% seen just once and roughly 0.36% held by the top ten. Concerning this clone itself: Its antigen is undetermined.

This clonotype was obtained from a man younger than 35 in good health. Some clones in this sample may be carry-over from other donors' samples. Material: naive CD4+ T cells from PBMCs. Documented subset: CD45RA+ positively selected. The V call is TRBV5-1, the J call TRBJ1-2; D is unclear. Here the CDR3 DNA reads TGCGCCAGCAGCTTGGTGAGCAGGAACTATGGCTACACCTTC. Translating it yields CASSLVSRNYGYTF.